The 25 T cell receptor beta chains in this list originate from one sample, sequenced in a study of T cells of healthy individuals. TCRdb analysed the 5' RACE reads with MiXCR anew, one entry per CDR3 protein. The sample lists around 90,000 distinct CDR3 sequences, more than 5% seen once, with roughly 7.5% in the top ten. The source is a female donor in good health.

V is TRBV30 and J is TRBJ1-1; tentatively, D is TRBD1 (6 bases). There are 16 residues in the CDR3. V lost 4 bases to trimming and J lost 6 bases, with 24 bases between them. The germline CDR1 and CDR2 sequences are GTSNPN and SVGIG (reference sequence). CDR3 DNA: TGTGCCTGGATTACCTTCAATACACAGGGCTCTGCTGAAGCTTTCTTT. Its protein product is CAWITFNTQGSAEAFF.

This chain links TRBV4-1 with TRBJ1-4; 12 nucleotides align to TRBD1. This CDR3 has 18 residues. The germline V gene encodes CDR1 MGHRA and CDR2 YSYEKL. The J segment lost 2 bases and the V segment lost 4 bases, leaving 8 bases of the junction unmatched. The CDR3 region is CASSPPPGQGATNEKLFF. CDR3 coding DNA: TGCGCCAGCAGCCCTCCTCCGGGACAGGGGGCGACTAATGAAAAACTGTTTTTT.

This clonotype was recorded at least ten times. The J gene is TRBJ1-3, the V gene TRBV11-2; 9 nucleotides match TRBD1. CDR1 and CDR2 from the germline V gene are SGHAT and FQNNGV. Trimming cost V 5 bases and J 0 bases; bases outside gene matches: 2. The CDR3 covers 15 residues. The CDR3 spells CASSDRGTSGNTIYF. The CDR3, as DNA: TGTGCCAGCAGCGACAGGGGGACCTCTGGAAACACCATATATTTT.

The sample holds one count of this clonotype. The CDR3 here is CASSPTDLRTLHF. DNA for the CDR3: TGTGCCAGCAGCCCGACGGACCTGAGGACCCTCCACTTT. The chain carries TRBV3-1 and TRBJ1-6; D not resolved. Per the germline V gene, CDR1 is LGHDT and CDR2 is YNNKEL (reference sequence). The length of the CDR3 is 13 residues. Trimming took off 4 bases at V and 14 bases at J, with 15 bases between the two ends.

The V call is TRBV4-1, the J call TRBJ1-3; tentatively, D is TRBD1 (5 bases). Germline CDR1 and CDR2: MGHRA and YSYEKL. This CDR3 region has 18 residues. The V gene lost 0 bases and the J gene lost 5 bases, with 20 bases spanning the gap. CDR3 residues: CASSQDHQQRGGRNTIYF. The CDR3 region has the DNA TGCGCCAGCAGCCAAGACCATCAGCAGAGGGGTGGTAGAAACACCATATATTTT.

The sample holds many counts of this clonotype. The CDR3 DNA reads TGCAGTGCTGCTATGAGGGGGGGAACTGAAGCTTTCTTT. Its translation is CSAAMRGGTEAFF. The chain has TRBV20-1 and TRBJ1-1; D is possibly TRBD1 (6 bases). Germline loops: CDR1 DFQATT, CDR2 SNEGSKA (reference sequence). Deletions cut 5 bases from V and 5 bases from J, with 15 bases between. CDR3 length: 13 residues.

This clonotype was observed a few times. In nucleotides, the CDR3 is TGTGCCAGCAGTCAAACTCGTCGGGGGGCCAACGTCCTGACTTTC. Encoded protein: CASSQTRRGANVLTF. The V and J genes are TRBV12-3 or TRBV12-4 and TRBJ2-6; the D is unclear. CDR3 size: 15 residues. V lost 5 bases, J lost 4 bases, and 12 bases lay in between.

A few counts support this clonotype. The V and J genes are TRBV12-5 and TRBJ2-3; D unclear. CDR1 LGHNT and CDR2 FRNRAP come from the germline V gene. Trimming pared 3 bases from V and 4 bases from J, leaving 17 bases between. The CDR3 is made up of 16 amino acids. CDR3 loop: CASGFHLSVESDTQYF. DNA of the CDR3: TGTGCTAGTGGTTTTCATCTTTCGGTGGAATCAGATACGCAGTATTTT. Variable domain in full (rest from reference TRBV12-5 and TRBJ2-3): DARVTQTPRHKVTEMGQEVTMRCQPILGHNTVFWYRQTMMQGLELLAYFRNRAPLDDSGMPKDRFSAEMPDATLATLKIQPSEPRDSAVYFCASGFHLSVESDTQYFGPGTRLTVL.

Many counts were recorded for this clonotype. The chain couples TRBV5-1 to TRBJ1-1, with D possibly matching TRBD1 (5 bases). Germline CDR1 is SGHRS and CDR2 is YFSETQ. This CDR3 is built from 13 residues. V lost 1 base, J lost 1 base, and 5 bases lay in between. CDR3 coding DNA: TGCGCCAGCAGCTTGCAGGGGAACACTGAAGCTTTCTTT. As protein: CASSLQGNTEAFF.

This clonotype was seen at least ten times. The rearrangement uses TRBV7-9 and TRBJ1-1; 11 nucleotides match TRBD1. CDR1 is SEHNR, CDR2 FQNEAQ, per germline (reference sequence). With 5 bases clipped from V and 4 bases from J, the junction kept 12 bases outside the gene matches. CDR3 length: 17 residues. Here the CDR3 reads CASSATEDRGRSTEAFF. CDR3 bases: TGTGCCAGCAGCGCGACGGAGGACAGGGGGCGAAGCACTGAAGCTTTCTTT. The complete variable domain, with remaining parts taken from reference TRBV7-9 and TRBJ1-1, reads DTGVSQNPRHKITKRGQNVTFRCDPISEHNRLYWYRQTLGQGPEFLTYFQNEAQLEKSRLLSDRFSAERPKGSFSTLEIQRTEQGDSAMYLCASSATEDRGRSTEAFFGQGTRLTVV.

In this sample, this clonotype turned up a few times. J is TRBJ2-7 and V is TRBV7-2; possibly TRBD1 for D (6 bases). CDR3 length: 13 residues. Looked up from germline, CDR1 is SGHTA and CDR2 is FQGNSA. The V end lost 5 bases, the J end lost 4 bases, and 12 bases lay between the germline ends. The CDR3 DNA reads TGTGCCAGCAGCGCCCAGACAGGTTACGAGCAGTACTTC. Translating it yields CASSAQTGYEQYF. The whole variable domain, remainder taken from reference TRBV7-2 and TRBJ2-7, is GAGVSQSPSNKVTEKGKDVELRCDPISGHTALYWYRQSLGQGLEFLIYFQGNSAPDKSGLPSDRFSAERTGGSVSTLTIQRTQQEDSAVYLCASSAQTGYEQYFGPGTRLTVT.

This chain joins TRBV3-1 and TRBJ1-2; weak D call: TRBD1 (5 bases). Trimming pared 1 base from V and 6 bases from J, leaving 12 bases between. Germline V gives CDR1 LGHDT, CDR2 YNNKEL (reference sequence). The CDR3 totals 14 residues. Here the CDR3 DNA reads TGTGCCAGCAGCCAAGGGGGCCTGGGCGATGGCTACACCTTC. It is translated as CASSQGGLGDGYTF.

This clonotype was counted only a few times. This chain connects TRBV29-1 to TRBJ2-7; maybe TRBD2 (5 bases). V was shortened by 0 bases and J by 10 bases, with 10 bases between the two germline ends. This CDR3 has 11 amino acids. Germline assignment: CDR1 SQVTM and CDR2 ANQGSEA. This CDR3 reads CSVEDVRGQYF. As DNA, the CDR3 is TGCAGCGTTGAAGATGTCCGGGGACAGTACTTC.

This clonotype came up many times. The chain uses TRBV16 and TRBJ2-1; TRBD2 agrees at 9 bases. The V gene end was trimmed by 2 bases and the J gene end by 7 bases; junction bases not matched to a gene: 6. CDR3 length equals 15 residues. The germline CDR1 and CDR2 sequences are KGHSY and FQNENV. The CDR3 region has the DNA TGTGCCAGCAGCCAAACGACTAGCGGAAATAATGAGCAGTTCTTC. It specifies CASSQTTSGNNEQFF.

Only a few counts were recorded for this clonotype. V and J are TRBV7-2 and TRBJ1-1; D ambiguous. The CDR3 has 17 amino acids. Deletions cut 0 bases from V and 0 bases from J, with 14 bases between. CDR1 and CDR2 from the germline V gene are SGHTA and FQGNSA. The CDR3 DNA sequence: TGTGCCAGCAGCTTAGCTCTTCGGTTCACCCTGAACACTGAAGCTTTCTTT. Translating it yields CASSLALRFTLNTEAFF.

This clonotype has a count of ten or more. This sequence joins TRBV7-9 and TRBJ2-6, with 9 bases identical to TRBD1. Per the germline V gene, CDR1 is SEHNR and CDR2 is FQNEAQ (reference sequence). The V gene end was trimmed by 10 bases and the J gene end by 1 base; junction bases not matched to a gene: 11. This CDR3 comprises 17 residues. The chain's CDR3 is CATSTGTGNSGANVLTF. The CDR3 DNA follows: TGTGCCACCTCGACCGGGACAGGGAATTCTGGGGCCAACGTCCTGACTTTC.

This clonotype was seen ten or more times. The chain uses TRBV18 and TRBJ1-1, with D perhaps TRBD1 (5 bases). CDR1 and CDR2 from the germline V gene are KGHSH and LQKENI. V lost 3 bases to trimming and J lost 12 bases, with 17 bases between them. The CDR3 runs to 13 residues. CDR3 bases: TGTGCCAGCTCACCGGGGGACGATCGCGGGACTTTCTTT. Its protein is CASSPGDDRGTFF.

This clonotype appeared a few times. CDR3 coding DNA: TGTGCCAGTAGTACTTCCTTACTAGCGGGGTCCTACAATGAGCAGTTCTTC. As protein: CASSTSLLAGSYNEQFF. The chain joins TRBV19 to TRBJ2-1; 10 nucleotides align to TRBD2. CDR1 and CDR2 from the germline V gene are LNHDA and SQIVND (reference sequence). Germline trimming cut 4 bases from V and 1 base from J; bases unmatched to any gene: 7. CDR3 size: 17 residues.

Regarding this clonotype: A much larger clone lies a single base off, so this may be a read error. This rearrangement joins TRBV3-1 to TRBJ1-2; possible D gene TRBD1, 5 bases. CDR1 is LGHDT, CDR2 YNNKEL, per germline (reference sequence). This CDR3 contains 13 residues. CDR3 in DNA: TGTGTCAGCAGCCCCCTGGGGGTATCGGGCTACACCTTC. Translated: CVSSPLGVSGYTF.

The chain links TRBV20-1 to TRBJ2-7, with 10 bases identical to TRBD1. Per germline, CDR1 DFQATT and CDR2 SNEGSKA (reference sequence). There are 16 residues in the CDR3. Unmatched junction bases numbered 9, after V lost 1 base and J lost 3 bases. CDR3 protein: CSARVNPGQGLYEQYF. The CDR3 region has the DNA TGCAGTGCTAGAGTCAACCCGGGACAGGGGCTCTACGAGCAGTACTTC.

The rearrangement uses TRBV28 and TRBJ2-7; D gene ambiguous. V lost 6 bases and J 0 bases, leaving 15 bases between the germline ends. Germline V gives CDR1 MDHEN, CDR2 SYDVKM. The CDR3 extends over 15 amino acids. The CDR3 DNA reads TGTGCCAGCAGCCTGGTCAGCGCCTCCTCCTACGAGCAGTACTTC. Translating it yields CASSLVSASSYEQYF. Supplemented by reference TRBV28 and TRBJ2-7, the full variable domain reads DVKVTQSSRYLVKRTGEKVFLECVQDMDHENMFWYRQDPGLGLRLIYFSYDVKMKEKGDIPEGYSVSREKKERFSLILESASTNQTSMYLCASSLVSASSYEQYFGPGTRLTVT.

The chain joins TRBV7-2 to TRBJ1-1, with 8 positions matching TRBD1. V lost 9 bases, J lost 10 bases, and 10 bases stayed unmatched. The CDR3 contains 12 residues. Germline V CDR1 and CDR2: SGHTA, FQGNSA. Here the CDR3 reads CASSGGARGAFF. CDR3 sequence (DNA): TGTGCCAGTTCAGGGGGCGCTAGGGGAGCTTTCTTT.

The table lists this clonotype with a few counts. V and J are TRBV4-1 and TRBJ1-5; D unclear. Germline V gene lookup returns CDR1 MGHRA and CDR2 YSYEKL. V lost 4 bases, J lost 5 bases, and 9 bases lay in between. The CDR3 loop spans 13 amino acids. CDR3 region: CASSPRSYQPQHF. The CDR3 nucleotides are TGCGCCAGCAGCCCGAGGAGTTATCAGCCCCAGCATTTT.

This clonotype was counted at least ten times. This chain joins TRBV12-3 or TRBV12-4 and TRBJ1-4; 7 bases line up with TRBD1. V shed 4 bases and J 7 bases; nucleotides not matched to a gene: 9. The CDR3 consists of 15 residues. As DNA, the CDR3 is TGTGCCAGCAGTTACAACAGGGGATTGGGTGAAAAACTGTTTTTT. Protein sequence: CASSYNRGLGEKLFF.

This clonotype was seen many times. The J gene is TRBJ2-1, the V gene TRBV7-9, with D uncertain. The V end lost 3 bases, the J end lost 10 bases, and 10 bases lay between the germline ends. The CDR3 consists of 12 residues. Per germline, CDR1 SEHNR and CDR2 FQNEAQ (reference sequence). CDR3 DNA: TGTGCCAGCAGCTTTCCCACTGACGAGCAGTTCTTC. Encoded protein: CASSFPTDEQFF.